The T cell receptor beta chain described here comes from a study of T cells in Graves' hyperthyroidism and ophthalmopathy. Germline V gene lookup returns CDR1 SNHLY and CDR2 FYNNEI. The CDR3 is 15 residues long. The V end lost 5 bases, the J end lost 7 bases, and 17 bases lay between the germline ends. TCR beta CDR3 regions were amplified from RNA transcripts. The study used the HTBI primer set for a first-round RT-PCR of the TCR CDR3. Each CDR3 protein is one row after TCRdb ran MiXCR on the multiplex PCR reads. Of 700,000 to 950,000 distinct CDR3 sequences in the sample, approximately 40% were seen once. This clonotype was counted many times.

The sample taken for sequencing was blood. The chain uses TRBV2 and TRBJ1-4; D not certain. The TCR comes from a woman aged 40 to 50 with Graves' hyperthyroidism. This CDR3 reads CASSRKDGVLEKLFF. The CDR3 DNA reads as TGTGCCAGCAGTCGGAAGGACGGGGTCCTTGAAAAACTGTTTTTT.